The rows below give T cell receptor beta chains drawn from one sample of a study of shared clonotypes between healthy human individuals. Sequencing used immunoSEQ multiplex PCR; TCRdb keeps in-frame clones, though not all of them. This sample has roughly 2 million clones; 90% to 95% occur once, and the top ten carry more than 0.1%. Material: naive CD4+ T cells sorted from blood. These receptors were obtained from a man younger than 30 in good health. The CDR3 runs from the conserved cysteine through the conserved F or W.

>16|TRBJ2-1|TRBV5-1
CASSLEATGGYNEQFF
>14|TRBJ1-4|TRBV6-5
CASTRGATNEKLFF
>16|TRBJ1-1|TRBV10-3
CAISGTGVPMNTEAFF
>14|TRBJ2-3|TRBV5-4
CASSLTTGGDTQYF
>14|TRBJ2-7|TRBV11-3
CASSPGTGGYEQYF
>15|TRBJ2-7|TRBV25-1
CASSEFSGQGYEQYF
>17|TRBJ2-7|TRBV7-2
CASSLGPSSGNPYEQYF
>17|TRBJ1-5|TRBV18
CASSPYWTAGSNQPQHF
>12|TRBJ2-7|TRBV2
CASSEDFYEQYF
>13|TRBJ1-3|TRBV6-5
CASREGIRNTIYF
>14|TRBJ1-2|TRBV14
CASSQAGGRAGYTF
>12|TRBJ1-1|TRBV7-8
CASSQDRGHAFF
>14|TRBJ2-7|TRBV10-3
CAISVQTSTYEQYF
>17|TRBJ2-7|TRBV5-1
CASSSLGGGTSLYEQYF
>16|TRBJ1-4|TRBV6-6
CASSSWDVATNEKLFF
>15|TRBJ2-7|TRBV30
CAWSVPREGRYEQYF
>11|TRBJ2-5|TRBV30
CAWSYGETQYF
>15|TRBJ2-1|TRBV2
CASTRLGTGNNEQFF
>15|TRBJ1-5|TRBV6-6
CASKTDRGRNQPQHF
>14|TRBJ2-3|TRBV27
CASMGLAATDTQYF
>16|TRBJ1-5|TRBV5-4
CATQLGGPGSNQPQHF
>13|TRBJ2-7|TRBV28
CASSLDSTEEQYF
>13|TRBJ1-2|TRBV2
CASSVVTGHGYTF
>15|TRBJ1-2|TRBV27
CASSLGTGRNYGYTF
>14|TRBJ2-1|TRBV4-3
CASSQDMSGGEQFF
>12|TRBJ2-5|TRBV4-1
CASSQPLGTQYF
>13|TRBJ2-4|TRBV5-5
CASSLWGAPIQYF
>16|TRBJ1-2|TRBV30
CAWSLRGAPANYGYTF
>15|TRBJ1-2|TRBV6-5
CASKTRWSSDYGYTF
>15|TRBJ2-1|TRBV4-1
CASSQDGGRNNEQFF
>13|TRBJ1-1|TRBV19
CASSIRGDTEAFF
>13|TRBJ2-5|TRBV5-6
CASTRGLQETQYF
>13|TRBJ2-7|TRBV7-6
CASSLEGAYEQYF
>14|TRBJ1-2|TRBV5-1
CASSLEDARYGYTF
>14|TRBJ1-3|TRBV11-2
CASSLGGQPNTIYF
>13|TRBJ2-7|TRBV11-2
CASSSGLTYEQYF
>16|TRBJ1-1|TRBV18
CASSPRRAAGETEAFF
>15|TRBJ1-4|TRBV19
CASSPLDSRYEKLFF
>17|TRBJ2-7|TRBV18
CASSPSFAGGRTYEQYF
>15|TRBJ2-7|TRBV5-1
CASSLGGTHSYEQYF
>13|TRBJ1-2|TRBV5-6
CASSLAGPYGYTF
>15|TRBJ1-6|TRBV5-6
CASSFRPPDNSPLHF
>14|TRBJ2-3|TRBV7-9
CASSLGTSTDTQYF
>15|TRBJ2-5|TRBV28
CASSFYGTRRETQYF
>16|TRBJ2-7|TRBV6-1
CASSATGPALAYEQYF
>15|TRBJ1-6|TRBV30
CAWRGGGSYNSPLHF
>12|TRBJ2-7|TRBV6-5
CASSPTGARWYF
>14|TRBJ1-2|TRBV27
CASTLPNRGEGYTF